Sequencing of this T cell receptor beta chain was carried out in a study of somatic mutations in cytotoxic T cells in rheumatoid arthritis. Using immunoSEQ multiplex PCR, the repertoire was profiled, and TCRdb retains in-frame clones only, with some absent. The sample lists around 7,400 clones, 87% occurring once. The CDR3 length is 15 residues. After removal of 3 bases from V and 3 bases from J, the junction contained 5 bases not matched to a gene. Germline assignment: CDR1 SGHRS and CDR2 YFSETQ. Input material: CD8+ T cells sorted from blood. This chain connects TRBV5-1 to TRBJ2-1, with TRBD1 identical over 8 bases. This receptor was identified in a man in his forties with rheumatoid arthritis. The CDR3 loop is CASSSAGTGYNEQFF. In nucleotides, the CDR3 is TGCGCCAGCAGCTCCGCTGGGACAGGCTACAATGAGCAGTTCTTC. Variable domain in full (rest from reference TRBV5-1 and TRBJ2-1): KAGVTQTPRYLIKTRGQQVTLSCSPISGHRSVSWYQQTPGQGLQFLFEYFSETQRNKGNFPGRFSGRQFSNSRSEMNVSTLELGDSALYLCASSSAGTGYNEQFFGPGTRLTVL.